The rows below give T cell receptor beta chains drawn from one sample of a study of cytomegalovirus exposure and HLA in healthy donors. The table came from immunoSEQ multiplex PCR; TCRdb's copy has only in-frame clones and leaves some out. The sample contains more than 80,000 clones, more than 65% of which appear only once. Sequenced material: PBMCs. These receptors all come from a human donor in good health. The CDR3 runs from the conserved cysteine through the conserved F or W. The D gene is left open where the match is weak. Part of the rows lack a size; the others show once, few, many or a class for expanded clones.

V: TRBV5-1
size: -
D: -
J: TRBJ2-5
CDR3: CASSLAEDSVLYQETQYF
DNA: TGCGCCAGCAGCTTGGCCGAGGACAGCGTTTTGTACCAAGAGACCCAGTACTTC

V: TRBV6-4
size: -
D: -
J: TRBJ1-1
CDR3: CASSRRGEEFGTEAFF
DNA: TGTGCCAGCTCACGACGGGGAGAGGAATTTGGCACTGAAGCTTTCTTT

V: TRBV5-1
size: -
D: -
J: TRBJ1-1
CDR3: CASSLGQRNTEAFF
DNA: TGCGCCAGCAGCTTGGGACAACGGAACACTGAAGCTTTCTTT

V: TRBV9
size: -
D: -
J: TRBJ2-1
CDR3: CASSVTSTYNEQFF
DNA: TGTGCCAGCAGCGTAACTTCAACCTACAATGAGCAGTTCTTC

V: TRBV4-3
size: few
D: -
J: TRBJ1-1
CDR3: CASSQDLSGEAFF
DNA: TGCGCCAGCAGCCAAGATCTCTCAGGGGAAGCTTTCTTT

V: TRBV4-1
size: -
D: TRBD1
J: TRBJ2-7
CDR3: CASSQGFGTGGNEQYF
DNA: TGCGCCAGCAGCCAAGGCTTCGGGACAGGGGGCAACGAGCAGTACTTC

V: TRBV15
size: -
D: TRBD2
J: TRBJ2-6
CDR3: CVTSTTRRTSGDAGANVLTF
DNA: TGTGTCACCAGCACCACTAGACGGACTAGCGGGGACGCTGGGGCCAACGTCCTGACTTTC

V: TRBV7-9
size: -
D: -
J: TRBJ1-2
CDR3: CASSRSLGAVVNGYTF
DNA: TGTGCCAGCAGCCGTTCCTTGGGGGCCGTGGTGAATGGCTACACCTTC

V: TRBV11-2
size: -
D: -
J: TRBJ2-5
CDR3: CASSFERSQETQYF
DNA: TGTGCCAGCAGCTTCGAGCGATCCCAAGAGACCCAGTACTTC

V: TRBV5-1
size: -
D: -
J: TRBJ2-5
CDR3: CASSLDRIGETQYF
DNA: TGCGCCAGCAGCTTGGACAGGATAGGGGAGACCCAGTACTTC

V: TRBV6-5
size: once
D: TRBD2
J: TRBJ2-7
CDR3: CASSYAASGGMEQYF
DNA: TGTGCCAGCAGTTACGCGGCTAGCGGGGGAATGGAGCAGTACTTC

V: TRBV10-3
size: few
D: -
J: TRBJ1-2
CDR3: CAISESSRQPGYGYTF
DNA: TGTGCCATCAGTGAGTCGTCCCGACAGCCTGGCTATGGCTACACCTTC

V: TRBV18
size: once
D: TRBD1
J: TRBJ2-3
CDR3: CASSRRDSFTDTQYF
DNA: TGTGCCAGCTCACGACGGGACAGCTTCACAGATACGCAGTATTTT

V: TRBV12-5
size: -
D: TRBD1
J: TRBJ1-2
CDR3: CASGFPGGEYGYTF
DNA: TGTGCTAGTGGTTTTCCAGGGGGCGAATATGGCTACACCTTC

V: TRBV30
size: -
D: -
J: TRBJ1-5
CDR3: CAWSDDSYSNQPQHF
DNA: TGTGCCTGGAGTGATGACAGTTATAGCAATCAGCCCCAGCATTTT

V: TRBV9
size: -
D: -
J: TRBJ1-5
CDR3: CASSVVGGPQHF
DNA: TGTGCCAGCAGCGTAGTGGGGGGGCCCCAGCATTTT

V: TRBV27
size: -
D: -
J: TRBJ2-5
CDR3: CASSPLRGNQETQYF
DNA: TGTGCCAGCAGTCCCCTCAGAGGCAACCAAGAGACCCAGTACTTC

V: TRBV5-4
size: once
D: -
J: TRBJ2-7
CDR3: CASSLGDSPYEQYF
DNA: TGTGCCAGCAGCTTGGGAGACAGCCCCTACGAGCAGTACTTC